A selection of T cell receptor beta chains follows, all from one sample in a study of T cell responses to AZD1222 COVID-19 vaccine. Assay used: immunoSEQ multiplex PCR; TCRdb lists only in-frame clones, some missing. This sample carries approximately 120,000 clones, roughly 87% of them seen once, and the ten largest clones take 9.5% to 15%. The input for sequencing was peripheral blood, taken on day 0 of MenACWY control vaccination. These TCRs come from an adult in good health. CDR3s include the opening cysteine and the closing phenylalanine or tryptophan. D genes are given only for firm matches. The size entry is marked missing in some rows and otherwise reads once, few, many or a size class.

TRBD1,TRBJ2-2,few,TRBV6-4,TGTGCCAGCAGTGCAGGGACAGACCACACCGGGGAGCTGTTTTTT,CASSAGTDHTGELFF
-,TRBJ2-7,once,TRBV7-9,TGTGCCAGCAGCCCACGGGCGGGTAGCTCCTACGAGCAGTACTTC,CASSPRAGSSYEQYF
-,TRBJ1-3,-,TRBV9,TGTGCCAGCAGCCCGAAGGACTGGGGAAACACCATATATTTT,CASSPKDWGNTIYF
-,TRBJ2-2,-,TRBV4-1,TGCGCCAGCAGCCCAAAGCCCTCGACTCATAGCACCGGGGAGCTGTTTTTT,CASSPKPSTHSTGELFF
TRBD2,TRBJ2-3,-,TRBV9,TGTGCCAGCAGCGTAGGAGTGAGCGGGATCACAGATACGCAGTATTTT,CASSVGVSGITDTQYF
-,TRBJ2-3,-,TRBV11-1,TGTGCCAGCAGCTTAGTAGGGGGGTCAATCGGGGATACGCAGTATTTT,CASSLVGGSIGDTQYF
TRBD2,TRBJ2-7,-,TRBV7-7,TGTGCCAGCAGCTTAACTAGCGGGGGCACAGGGGCCGAGCAGTACTTC,CASSLTSGGTGAEQYF
-,TRBJ2-5,once,TRBV2,TGTGCCTCTAATCGCGGGCAGGGCGAGACCCAGTACTTC,CASNRGQGETQYF
-,TRBJ1-5,-,TRBV2,TGTGCCAGCAGCGAATATACATACAATCAGCCCCAGCATTTT,CASSEYTYNQPQHF
-,TRBJ1-2,-,TRBV28,TGTGCCAGCAGTTTATACCAGGGTATGACGGATGGCTACACCTTC,CASSLYQGMTDGYTF
-,TRBJ1-5,-,TRBV13,TGTGCCAGCAGCTTAGGGGCATGGGGAGGCAATCAGCCCCAGCATTTT,CASSLGAWGGNQPQHF
TRBD1,TRBJ2-7,once,TRBV6-5,TGTGCCAGCAGTTACTCGAATCGGGACAGGGAAAAGAGGCTGTACTTC,CASSYSNRDREKRLYF
-,TRBJ2-4,-,TRBV5-8,TGTGCCAGCAGCTTGGGCAGGGCGGGGAAAAACATTCAGTACTTC,CASSLGRAGKNIQYF
-,TRBJ1-2,-,TRBV2,TGTGCCAGCAGTGATATGGGGTATGGCTACACCTTC,CASSDMGYGYTF